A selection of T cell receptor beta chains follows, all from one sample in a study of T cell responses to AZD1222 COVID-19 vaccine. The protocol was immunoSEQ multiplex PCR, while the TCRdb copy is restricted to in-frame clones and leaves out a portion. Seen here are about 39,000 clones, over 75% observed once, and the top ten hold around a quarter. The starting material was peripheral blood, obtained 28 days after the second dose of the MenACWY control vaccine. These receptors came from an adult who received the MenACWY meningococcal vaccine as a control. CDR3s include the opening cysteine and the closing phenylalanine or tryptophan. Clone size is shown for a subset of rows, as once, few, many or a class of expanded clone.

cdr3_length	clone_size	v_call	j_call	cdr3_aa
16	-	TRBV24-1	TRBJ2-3	CATSDPLAGDSDTQYF
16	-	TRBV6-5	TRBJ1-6	CASSYSLTRQGPTLHF
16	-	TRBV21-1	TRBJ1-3	CASTLGEGASGNTIYF
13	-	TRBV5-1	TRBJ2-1	CASSRDRGDEQFF
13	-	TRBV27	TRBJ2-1	CASSRAGGLRGFF
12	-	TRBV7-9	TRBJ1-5	CASSGAYQPQHF
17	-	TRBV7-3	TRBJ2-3	CASSLAVGGPSGDTQYF
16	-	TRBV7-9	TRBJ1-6	CASSRDRDRGNSPLHF
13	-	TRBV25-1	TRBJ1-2	CASSEWQGYGYTF
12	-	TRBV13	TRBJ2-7	CATGRVSYEQYF
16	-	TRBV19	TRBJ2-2	CASIGSRERNTGELFF
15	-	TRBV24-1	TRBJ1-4	CATSARGALNEKLFF
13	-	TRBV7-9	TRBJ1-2	CASSQGVNYGYTF
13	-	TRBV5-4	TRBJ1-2	CASSSGAQYGYTF
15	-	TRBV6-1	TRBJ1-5	CASSETRTVDQPQHF
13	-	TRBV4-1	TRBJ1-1	CASSPPGLGEAFF
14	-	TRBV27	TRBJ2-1	CASSSGRIYNEQFF
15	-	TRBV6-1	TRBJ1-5	CASSEVRNSNQPQHF
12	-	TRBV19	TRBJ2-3	CASSIRQDTQYF
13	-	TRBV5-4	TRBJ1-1	CASSPTGRTEAFF
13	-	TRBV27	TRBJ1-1	CATKDRVNTEAFF
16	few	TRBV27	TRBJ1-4	CASSRHPGQGDEKLFF
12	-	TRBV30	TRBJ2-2	CAWSVDTGELFF
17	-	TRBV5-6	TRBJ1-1	CASSLVRWGSVNTEAFF